This TCR beta chain was identified in a study of control samples from healthy donors and cancer patients. This table comes from immunoSEQ multiplex PCR, and its TCRdb copy is limited to in-frame clones, with some not included. The table includes just over 150,000 clones, roughly 93% detected once. The sample was blood. The receptor was isolated from a man over 45 in good health.

The CDR3: CASSQGALSGANVLTF. CDR3 coding DNA: TGTGCCAGCTCACAAGGGGCGCTCTCTGGGGCCAACGTCCTGACTTTC. This chain connects TRBV18 to TRBJ2-6; tentative D call: TRBD1 (5 bases). V lost 4 bases and J lost 0, with 10 bases in between. The germline V gene encodes CDR1 KGHSH and CDR2 LQKENI. The CDR3 is 16 residues long.